This paragraph covers one TCR beta chain sequence. Antigen specificity is unknown. Clones were sequenced by immunoSEQ multiplex PCR, and TCRdb holds only the in-frame ones, with some missing. The sample has 20,000 to 30,000 clones; around 73% are singletons. The CDR3 spans 14 residues. Germline-derived CDR1 and CDR2 are LGHNA and YNFKEQ. V was pared by 4 bases and J by 1 base, with 2 bases of the junction left unmatched. These data originate in a study of OX40 agonist ivuxolimab in advanced cancers. At the level of the study: Under the entry rules, prior anti-PD-1, anti-PD-L1 or anti-CTLA-4 therapy was allowed, and roughly 39% had some. Findings of the study overall: CD4+ T cells averaged fewer expanded clones than CD8+ T cells.

The sequencing here drew on CD4+ or CD8+ T cells sorted from blood, taken in a trial of the OX40 agonist ivuxolimab. The chain carries TRBV4-2 and TRBJ1-1; 8 nucleotides line up with TRBD1. The clonotype originates from an adult with an advanced solid tumor such as melanoma, head and neck, liver or kidney cancer. Here the CDR3 reads CASSLGQGNTEAFF. The CDR3 DNA follows: TGTGCCAGCAGCCTTGGACAGGGGAACACTGAAGCTTTCTTT.